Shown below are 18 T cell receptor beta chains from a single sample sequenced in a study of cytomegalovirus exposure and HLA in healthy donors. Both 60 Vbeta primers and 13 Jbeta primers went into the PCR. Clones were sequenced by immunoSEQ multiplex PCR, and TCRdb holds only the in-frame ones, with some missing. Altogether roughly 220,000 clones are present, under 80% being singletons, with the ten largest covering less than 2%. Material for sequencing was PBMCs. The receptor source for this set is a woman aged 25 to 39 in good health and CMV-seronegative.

The DNA of the CDR3 is TGTGCCAGCAGAGTGCGCGAAAGCTCCTACGAGCAGTACTTC. Encoded protein: CASRVRESSYEQYF. The rearrangement links TRBV2 to TRBJ2-7; D gene unclear. The CDR3 is 14 residues long. CDR1 SNHLY and CDR2 FYNNEI come from the germline V gene. Trimming removed 6 bases at V and 0 bases at J, with 12 bases between.

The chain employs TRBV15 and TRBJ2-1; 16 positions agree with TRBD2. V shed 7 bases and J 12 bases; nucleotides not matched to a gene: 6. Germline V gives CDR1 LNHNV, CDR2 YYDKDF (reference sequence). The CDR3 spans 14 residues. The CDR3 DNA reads TGTGCCACCACTGGGACTAGCGGGAGGGGGGGGCAGTTCTTC. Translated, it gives CATTGTSGRGGQFF.

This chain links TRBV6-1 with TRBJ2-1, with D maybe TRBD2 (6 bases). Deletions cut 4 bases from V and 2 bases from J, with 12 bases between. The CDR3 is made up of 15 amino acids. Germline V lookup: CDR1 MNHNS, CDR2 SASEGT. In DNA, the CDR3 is TGTGCCAGCAGTGGTCGCGGGGTGACCTACAATGAGCAGTTCTTC. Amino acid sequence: CASSGRGVTYNEQFF.

As DNA, the CDR3 is TGTGCCAGCAGATCCGGAGAGGATTATGGCTACACCTTC. This sequence encodes CASRSGEDYGYTF. This chain connects TRBV27 to TRBJ1-2; D not certain. The CDR3 runs 13 residues. V was shortened by 6 bases and J by 5 bases, with 13 bases between the two germline ends. CDR1 is MNHEY and CDR2 is SMNVEV in the germline V gene (reference sequence).

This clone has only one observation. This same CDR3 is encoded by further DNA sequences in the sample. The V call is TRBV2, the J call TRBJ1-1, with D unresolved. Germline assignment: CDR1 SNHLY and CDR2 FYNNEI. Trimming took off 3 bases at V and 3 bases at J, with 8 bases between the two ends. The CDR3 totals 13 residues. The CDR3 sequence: CASSEGGYTEAFF. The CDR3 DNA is TGTGCCAGCAGTGAGGGAGGTTACACTGAAGCTTTCTTT.

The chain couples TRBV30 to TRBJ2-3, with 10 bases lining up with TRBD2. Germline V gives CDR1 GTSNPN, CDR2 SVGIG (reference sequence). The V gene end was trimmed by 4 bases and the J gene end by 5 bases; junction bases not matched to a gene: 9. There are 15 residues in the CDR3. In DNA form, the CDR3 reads TGTGCCTGGACCAGAGGGGCTAGCGGGGGAGATACGCAGTATTTT. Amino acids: CAWTRGASGGDTQYF.

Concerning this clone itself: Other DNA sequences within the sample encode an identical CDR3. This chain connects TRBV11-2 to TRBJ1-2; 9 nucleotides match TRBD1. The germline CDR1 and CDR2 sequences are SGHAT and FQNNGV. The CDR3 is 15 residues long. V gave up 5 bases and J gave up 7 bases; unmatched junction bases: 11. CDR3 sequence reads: CASSRDRVEIRGYTF. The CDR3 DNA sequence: TGTGCCAGCAGCCGGGACAGGGTGGAGATTCGTGGCTACACCTTC.

In DNA form, the CDR3 reads TGTGCCAGCAGCTCTGCGGGGGGGCCGGAGACCCAGTACTTC. Its protein product is CASSSAGGPETQYF. The chain links TRBV11-2 to TRBJ2-5, with 9 bases that match TRBD2. Germline CDR1 SGHAT, CDR2 FQNNGV. The V gene end was trimmed by 4 bases and the J gene end by 5 bases; junction bases not matched to a gene: 5. This CDR3 region has 14 residues. The variable domain in full, completed from reference TRBV11-2 and TRBJ2-5, reads EAGVAQSPRYKIIEKRQSVAFWCNPISGHATLYWYQQILGQGPKLLIQFQNNGVVDDSQLPKDRFSAERLKGVDSTLKIQPAKLEDSAVYLCASSSAGGPETQYFGPGTRLLVL.

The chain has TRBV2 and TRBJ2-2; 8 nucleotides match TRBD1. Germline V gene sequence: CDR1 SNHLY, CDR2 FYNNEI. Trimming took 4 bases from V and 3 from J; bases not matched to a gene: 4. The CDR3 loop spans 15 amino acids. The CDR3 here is CASSGLTGDTGELFF. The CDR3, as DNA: TGTGCCAGCAGTGGTTTGACAGGGGACACCGGGGAGCTGTTTTTT. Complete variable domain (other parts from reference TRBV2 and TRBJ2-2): EPEVTQTPSHQVTQMGQEVILRCVPISNHLYFYWYRQILGQKVEFLVSFYNNEISEKSEIFDDQFSVERPDGSNFTLKIRSTKLEDSAMYFCASSGLTGDTGELFFGEGSRLTVL.

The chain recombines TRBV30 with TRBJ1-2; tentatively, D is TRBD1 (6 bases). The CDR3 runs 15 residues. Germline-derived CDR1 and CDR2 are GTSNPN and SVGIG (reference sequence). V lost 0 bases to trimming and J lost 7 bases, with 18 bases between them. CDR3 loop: CAWSVGDMASVGYTF. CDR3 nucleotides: TGTGCCTGGAGTGTGGGGGACATGGCTTCGGTTGGCTACACCTTC.

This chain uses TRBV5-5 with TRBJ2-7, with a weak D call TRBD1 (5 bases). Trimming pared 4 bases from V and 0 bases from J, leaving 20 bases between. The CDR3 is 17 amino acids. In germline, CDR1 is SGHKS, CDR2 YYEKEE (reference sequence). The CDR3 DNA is TGTGCCAGCAGCCGCTTGGAATCTAGGGGAAGCTCCTACGAGCAGTACTTC. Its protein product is CASSRLESRGSSYEQYF.

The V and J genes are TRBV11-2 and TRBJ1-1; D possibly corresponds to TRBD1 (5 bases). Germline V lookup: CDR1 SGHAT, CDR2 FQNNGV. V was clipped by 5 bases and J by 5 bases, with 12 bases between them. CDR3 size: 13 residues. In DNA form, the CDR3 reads TGTGCCAGCAGCCTCAGGGTGGGGACTGAAGCTTTCTTT. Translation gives CASSLRVGTEAFF.

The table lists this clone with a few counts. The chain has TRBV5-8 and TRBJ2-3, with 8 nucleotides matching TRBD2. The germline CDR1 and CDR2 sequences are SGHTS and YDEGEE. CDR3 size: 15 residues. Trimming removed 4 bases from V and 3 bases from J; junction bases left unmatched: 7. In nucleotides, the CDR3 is TGTGCCAGCAGCCGGCAGCGGGAGAAGACAGATACGCAGTATTTT. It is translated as CASSRQREKTDTQYF.

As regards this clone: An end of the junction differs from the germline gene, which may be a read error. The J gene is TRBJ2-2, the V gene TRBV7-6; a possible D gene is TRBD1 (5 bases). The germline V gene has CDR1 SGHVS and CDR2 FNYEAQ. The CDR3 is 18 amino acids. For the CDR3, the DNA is TGTGCCATCAGCTCTCTCCCCGCAGGGTCTCTGGACACCGGGGAGCTGTTTTTT. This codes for CAISSLPAGSLDTGELFF.

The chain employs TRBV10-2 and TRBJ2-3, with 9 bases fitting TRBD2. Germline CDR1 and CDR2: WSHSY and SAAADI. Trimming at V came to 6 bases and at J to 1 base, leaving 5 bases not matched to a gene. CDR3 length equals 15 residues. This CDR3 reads CASRRTSARTDTQYF. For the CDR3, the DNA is TGCGCCAGCAGGAGGACTAGCGCCCGCACAGATACGCAGTATTTT.

The CDR3, as DNA: TGTGCCAGTAGGACAGGGGCCGGGGAGCTGTTTTTT. This sequence encodes CASRTGAGELFF. The chain has TRBV19 and TRBJ2-2; 8 nucleotides align to TRBD1. V shed 6 bases, J shed 6 bases, and the junction held 0 bases outside the gene matches. Germline assignment: CDR1 LNHDA and CDR2 SQIVND (reference sequence). The CDR3 totals 12 residues.

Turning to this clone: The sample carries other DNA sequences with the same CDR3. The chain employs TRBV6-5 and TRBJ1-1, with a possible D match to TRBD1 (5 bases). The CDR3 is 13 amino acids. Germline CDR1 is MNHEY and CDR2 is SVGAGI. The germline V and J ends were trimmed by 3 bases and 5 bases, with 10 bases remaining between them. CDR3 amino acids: CASSYSGGTEAFF. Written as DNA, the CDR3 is TGTGCCAGCAGTTATTCGGGGGGTACTGAAGCTTTCTTT.

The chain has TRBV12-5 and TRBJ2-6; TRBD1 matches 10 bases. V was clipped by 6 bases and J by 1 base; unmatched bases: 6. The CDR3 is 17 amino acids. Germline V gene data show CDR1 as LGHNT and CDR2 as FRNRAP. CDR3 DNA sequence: TGTGCTAGTGGACCGGGACAGGGGATTTCTGGGGCCAACGTCCTGACTTTC. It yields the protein CASGPGQGISGANVLTF.